What follows are 17 T cell receptor beta chains derived from one specimen sequenced in a study of PD-1 blockade in classical Hodgkin lymphoma. This sample's time point: cycle 4 day 1 (C4D1), after more than five weeks of nivolumab. Each of the patients experienced relapse following autologous stem cell transplantation, and their brentuximab vedotin exposure differed. Method: immunoSEQ multiplex PCR; TCRdb's copy keeps in-frame clones and lacks some. The sample carries some 110,000 clones, roughly nine tenths recorded once. The sequencing used peripheral blood mononuclear cells (PBMCs), collected before the fourth cycle of nivolumab. The source of these receptors is a human donor with classical Hodgkin lymphoma.

The rearrangement links TRBV13 to TRBJ2-3; no clear D. V gave up 1 base and J gave up 2 bases, with 7 bases separating them. This CDR3 region has 14 residues. Germline values: CDR1 PRHDT, CDR2 FYEKMQ (reference sequence). The DNA of the CDR3 is TGTGCCAGCAGCTTAGTGCTCCACACAGATACGCAGTATTTT. Protein sequence: CASSLVLHTDTQYF.

The V and J genes are TRBV5-1 and TRBJ2-5; the D gene is possibly TRBD1 (6 bases). Germline V lookup: CDR1 SGHRS, CDR2 YFSETQ. CDR3 size: 15 residues. V was trimmed by 0 bases and J by 9 bases, leaving 18 bases between them. CDR3 sequence (DNA): TGCGCCAGCAGCTTGGGGACAGCCTCCTTCAAGTCCCAGTACTTC. Protein: CASSLGTASFKSQYF.

This clone appeared a single time. V and J are TRBV30 and TRBJ2-5, with no clear D. Germline V gene data show CDR1 as GTSNPN and CDR2 as SVGIG (reference sequence). Trimming stripped 1 base from V and 5 bases from J, with 11 bases between. The CDR3 length is 13 residues. CDR3: CAWSGVVRETQYF. The CDR3 bases are TGTGCCTGGAGTGGGGTAGTAAGGGAGACCCAGTACTTC.

This clone is a singleton in its sample. The chain recombines TRBV19 with TRBJ1-5, with 8 positions matching TRBD1. This CDR3 spans 18 amino acids. Germline V CDR1 and CDR2: LNHDA, SQIVND (reference sequence). V dropped 3 bases and J dropped 5; count of bases not matched to a gene: 15. CDR3 protein: CASSIAWGQVTLYQPQHF. CDR3 coding DNA: TGTGCCAGTAGTATCGCTTGGGGACAGGTTACTCTCTATCAGCCCCAGCATTTT.

The V gene is TRBV5-1, the J gene TRBJ2-5, with D tentatively TRBD2 (5 bases). This CDR3 has 16 residues. V was clipped by 0 bases and J by 1 base, with 13 bases between them. Germline lookup yields CDR1 SGHRS and CDR2 YFSETQ. The CDR3 region has the DNA TGCGCCAGCAGCTTGGCACTAGAACCCCCCCAAGAGACCCAGTACTTC. Encoded protein: CASSLALEPPQETQYF.

The V and J genes are TRBV2 and TRBJ1-2; the match to TRBD1 covers 10 bases. CDR1 is SNHLY, CDR2 FYNNEI, per germline. Unmatched junction bases numbered 7, after V lost 5 bases and J lost 4 bases. This CDR3 region has 15 residues. The CDR3 region has the DNA TGTGCCAGCAGTTCTCCGGGACAGGGGATCTATGGCTACACCTTC. Amino acid sequence: CASSSPGQGIYGYTF.

The CDR3 protein is CASSLPGTRSGEQYF. The CDR3 DNA is TGTGCCAGCAGCTTGCCCGGGACTAGATCCGGCGAGCAGTACTTC. The chain links TRBV7-2 to TRBJ2-7; 8 bases are a match to TRBD2. From germline, CDR1 is SGHTA and CDR2 FQGNSA. This CDR3 contains 15 residues. Trimming cost V 3 bases and J 6 bases; bases outside gene matches: 10.

The rearrangement uses TRBV27 and TRBJ1-4; 11 positions agree with TRBD1. In germline, CDR1 is MNHEY, CDR2 SMNVEV (reference sequence). The CDR3 loop spans 17 amino acids. V shed 5 bases, J shed 7 bases, and the junction held 12 bases outside the gene matches. DNA of the CDR3: TGTGCCAGCAGTCCCAGGCAACCGGACAGGGGGCTTGAAAAACTGTTTTTT. Protein sequence: CASSPRQPDRGLEKLFF.

This clone appeared once. The V call is TRBV6-5, the J call TRBJ2-4; weak D call: TRBD1 (6 bases). V lost 2 bases to trimming and J lost 0 bases, with 11 bases between them. Looked up from germline, CDR1 is MNHEY and CDR2 is SVGAGI. The CDR3 is made up of 16 amino acids. DNA of the CDR3: TGTGCCAGCAGTTACAACAGGGTACTAGCCAAAAACATTCAGTACTTC. Its protein is CASSYNRVLAKNIQYF.

This clone is a singleton in its sample. The gene calls are TRBV7-9 and TRBJ1-4; 7 bases map to TRBD1. The CDR3 consists of 17 residues. V gave up 0 bases and J gave up 5 bases; unmatched junction bases: 9. From germline, CDR1 is SEHNR and CDR2 FQNEAQ (reference sequence). The CDR3 loop reads CASSLAPGGQKNEKLFF. CDR3 DNA: TGTGCCAGCAGCTTAGCGCCGGGGGGACAGAAGAATGAAAAACTGTTTTTT.

The chain uses TRBV7-9 and TRBJ2-7; 8 bases match TRBD1. This CDR3 is built from 18 residues. V dropped 1 base and J dropped 0; count of bases not matched to a gene: 11. From germline, CDR1 is SEHNR and CDR2 FQNEAQ (reference sequence). CDR3 region: CASSLEDSRQGISYEQYF. The CDR3 DNA is TGTGCCAGCAGCTTAGAGGATTCGAGACAGGGGATCTCCTACGAGCAGTACTTC. The full variable domain, its missing parts supplied by reference TRBV7-9 and TRBJ2-7, is DTGVSQNPRHKITKRGQNVTFRCDPISEHNRLYWYRQTLGQGPEFLTYFQNEAQLEKSRLLSDRFSAERPKGSFSTLEIQRTEQGDSAMYLCASSLEDSRQGISYEQYFGPGTRLTVT.

The chain joins TRBV7-9 to TRBJ2-1; 14 bases line up with TRBD2. V dropped 3 bases and J dropped 8; count of bases not matched to a gene: 6. CDR1 and CDR2 from the germline V gene are SEHNR and FQNEAQ (reference sequence). The CDR3 covers 16 residues. The CDR3 spells CASSFLGTSGSYEQFF. The CDR3 nucleotides are TGTGCCAGCAGCTTTCTGGGGACTAGCGGGAGCTATGAGCAGTTCTTC. Filled out from reference TRBV7-9 and TRBJ2-1, the complete variable domain reads DTGVSQNPRHKITKRGQNVTFRCDPISEHNRLYWYRQTLGQGPEFLTYFQNEAQLEKSRLLSDRFSAERPKGSFSTLEIQRTEQGDSAMYLCASSFLGTSGSYEQFFGPGTRLTVL.

This chain links TRBV4-1 with TRBJ2-1; D is perhaps TRBD1 or TRBD2 (5 bases each). This CDR3 has 15 amino acids. CDR1 and CDR2 from the germline V gene are MGHRA and YSYEKL. Trimming removed 3 bases at V and 5 bases at J, with 14 bases between. This CDR3 reads CASSHSRGQNNEQFF. The CDR3 DNA is TGCGCCAGCAGCCACTCCCGGGGCCAAAACAATGAGCAGTTCTTC.

The rearrangement links TRBV9 to TRBJ2-1, with D hard to call. The germline gives CDR1 SGDLS, CDR2 YYNGEE. Trimming stripped 0 bases from V and 4 bases from J, with 17 bases between. The CDR3 runs to 17 residues. CDR3: CASSVAMGHLIYNEQFF. CDR3 bases: TGTGCCAGCAGCGTAGCTATGGGCCACCTTATATACAATGAGCAGTTCTTC.

The CDR3 is CASGLVPGQIPSYNEQFF. The CDR3 DNA follows: TGTGCTAGTGGTTTGGTACCCGGACAGATCCCCTCCTACAATGAGCAGTTCTTC. The chain uses TRBV12-5 and TRBJ2-1, with a weak D call TRBD1 (6 bases). The CDR3 length is 18 residues. The germline V gene has CDR1 LGHNT and CDR2 FRNRAP. With 0 bases removed from V and 0 bases from J, the gap between germline ends came to 15 bases.

The V gene is TRBV7-9, the J gene TRBJ1-1; no definite D call. Trimming took 1 base from V and 2 from J, leaving 11 bases between them. The V gene's germline CDR1 is SEHNR and CDR2 FQNEAQ (reference sequence). This CDR3 has 15 residues. The CDR3 reads CASSLGMGLNTEAFF. The CDR3 DNA sequence: TGTGCCAGCAGCTTAGGAATGGGATTAAACACTGAAGCTTTCTTT.

This clone appeared once. This chain links TRBV18 with TRBJ2-5; the match to TRBD2 covers 8 bases. Germline V gene sequence: CDR1 KGHSH, CDR2 LQKENI. Trimming cost V 6 bases and J 4 bases; bases outside gene matches: 10. The CDR3 is 15 amino acids. Here the CDR3 reads CASSPTGTRGETQYF. The CDR3 DNA sequence: TGTGCCAGCTCGCCCACCGGGACTAGGGGAGAGACCCAGTACTTC.